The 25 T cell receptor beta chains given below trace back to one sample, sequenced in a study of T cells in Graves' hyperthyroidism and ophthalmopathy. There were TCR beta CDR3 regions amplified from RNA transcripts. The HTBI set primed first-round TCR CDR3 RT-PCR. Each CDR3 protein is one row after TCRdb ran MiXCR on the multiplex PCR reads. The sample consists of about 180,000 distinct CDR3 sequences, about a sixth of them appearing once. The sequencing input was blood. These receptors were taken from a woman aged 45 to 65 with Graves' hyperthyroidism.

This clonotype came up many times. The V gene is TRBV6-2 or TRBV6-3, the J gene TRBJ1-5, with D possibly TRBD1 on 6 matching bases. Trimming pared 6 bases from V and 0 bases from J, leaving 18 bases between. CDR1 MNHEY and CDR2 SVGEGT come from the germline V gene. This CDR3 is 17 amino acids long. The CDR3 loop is CASSPLGGGHSNQPQHF. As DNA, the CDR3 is TGTGCCAGCAGCCCACTAGGCGGGGGACATAGCAATCAGCCCCAGCATTTT.

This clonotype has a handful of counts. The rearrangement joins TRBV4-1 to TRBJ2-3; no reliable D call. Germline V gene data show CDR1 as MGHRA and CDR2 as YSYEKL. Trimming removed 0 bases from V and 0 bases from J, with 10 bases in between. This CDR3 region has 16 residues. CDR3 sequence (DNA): TGCGCCAGCAGCCAAGATTTTTCGCTCAGCACAGATACGCAGTATTTT. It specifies CASSQDFSLSTDTQYF.

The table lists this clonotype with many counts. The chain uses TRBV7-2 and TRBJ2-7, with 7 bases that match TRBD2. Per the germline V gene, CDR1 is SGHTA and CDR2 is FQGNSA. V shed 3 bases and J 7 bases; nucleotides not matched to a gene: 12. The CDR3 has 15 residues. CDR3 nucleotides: TGTGCCAGCAGCTTTTCGGGGGGACCCTCTGGGGAGCAGTACTTC. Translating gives CASSFSGGPSGEQYF.

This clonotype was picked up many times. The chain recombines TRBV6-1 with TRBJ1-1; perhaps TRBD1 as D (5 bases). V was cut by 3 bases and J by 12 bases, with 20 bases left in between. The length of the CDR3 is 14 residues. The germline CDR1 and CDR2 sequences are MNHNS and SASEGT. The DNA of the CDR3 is TGTGCCAGCAGTGACCTCGGGACGGGTGGGGGAACTTTCTTT. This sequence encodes CASSDLGTGGGTFF.

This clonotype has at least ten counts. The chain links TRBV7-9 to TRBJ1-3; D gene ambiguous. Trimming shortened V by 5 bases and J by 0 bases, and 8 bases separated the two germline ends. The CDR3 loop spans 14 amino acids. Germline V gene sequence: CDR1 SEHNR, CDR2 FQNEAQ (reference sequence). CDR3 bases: TGTGCCAGCAGCCTGGCCCTCTCTGGAAACACCATATATTTT. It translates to CASSLALSGNTIYF.

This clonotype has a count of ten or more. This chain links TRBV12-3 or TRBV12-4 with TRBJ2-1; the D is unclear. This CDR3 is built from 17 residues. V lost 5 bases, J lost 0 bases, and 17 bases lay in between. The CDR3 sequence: CASSRLLAVSSYNEQFF. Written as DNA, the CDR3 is TGTGCCAGCAGTCGCCTATTAGCCGTAAGCTCCTACAATGAGCAGTTCTTC.

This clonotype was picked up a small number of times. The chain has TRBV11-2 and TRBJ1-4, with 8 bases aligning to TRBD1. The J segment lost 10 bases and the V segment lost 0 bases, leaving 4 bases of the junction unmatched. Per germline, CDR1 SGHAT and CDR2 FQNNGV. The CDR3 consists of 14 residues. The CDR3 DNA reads TGTGCCAGCAGCTTAGACAGGGGGCAGGGAAAACTGTTTTTT. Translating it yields CASSLDRGQGKLFF.

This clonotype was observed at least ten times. CDR3 sequence reads: CASSYRGRQPLGGYTF. The CDR3 nucleotides read TGTGCCAGCAGTTACAGGGGGCGTCAACCCTTGGGTGGCTACACCTTC. The V gene is TRBV12-3 or TRBV12-4, the J gene TRBJ1-2, with 9 bases lining up with TRBD1. The CDR3 runs to 16 residues. J was trimmed by 7 bases and V by 4 bases; bases with no gene match: 13.

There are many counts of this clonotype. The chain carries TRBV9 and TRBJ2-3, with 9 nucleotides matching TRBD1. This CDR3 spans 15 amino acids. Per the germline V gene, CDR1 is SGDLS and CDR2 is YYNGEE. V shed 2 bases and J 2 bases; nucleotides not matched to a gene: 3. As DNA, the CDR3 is TGTGCCAGCAGCGTCAACAGGGGGCCCACAGATACGCAGTATTTT. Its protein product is CASSVNRGPTDTQYF.

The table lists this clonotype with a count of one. Here the CDR3 DNA reads TGTGCCAGCAGAGGGGTTGGAAACACCATATATTTT. Translating gives CASRGVGNTIYF. The genes are TRBV27 and TRBJ1-3, with a possible D match to TRBD1 (5 bases). Looked up from germline, CDR1 is MNHEY and CDR2 is SMNVEV (reference sequence). The CDR3 extends over 12 amino acids. Trimming pared 6 bases from V and 3 bases from J, leaving 6 bases between.

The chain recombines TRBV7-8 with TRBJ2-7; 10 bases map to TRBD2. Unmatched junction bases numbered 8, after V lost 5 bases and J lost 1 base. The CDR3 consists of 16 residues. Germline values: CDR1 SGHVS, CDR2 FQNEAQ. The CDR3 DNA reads TGTGCCAGCAGCGGTTGGAGCGGGAGGGATTCCTACGAGCAGTACTTC. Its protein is CASSGWSGRDSYEQYF. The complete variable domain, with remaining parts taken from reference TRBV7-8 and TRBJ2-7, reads GAGVSQSPRYKVAKRGQDVALRCDPISGHVSLFWYQQALGQGPEFLTYFQNEAQLDKSGLPSDRFFAERPEGSVSTLKIQRTQQEDSAVYLCASSGWSGRDSYEQYFGPGTRLTVT.

Here the CDR3 reads CASSLQSRQGAEAFF. The CDR3 DNA sequence: TGTGCCAGCAGCCTCCAATCTCGACAGGGCGCTGAAGCTTTCTTT. This chain joins TRBV7-2 and TRBJ1-1, with 7 positions matching TRBD1. Germline CDR1 SGHTA, CDR2 FQGNSA. The CDR3 length is 15 residues. The junction had 12 bases not matched to a gene; V was cut back by 5 bases and J by 6 bases.

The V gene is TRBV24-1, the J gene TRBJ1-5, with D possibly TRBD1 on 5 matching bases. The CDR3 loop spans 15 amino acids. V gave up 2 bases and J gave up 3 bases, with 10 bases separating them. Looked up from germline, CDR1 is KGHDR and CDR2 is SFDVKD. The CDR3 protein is CATSDSRVPNQPQHF. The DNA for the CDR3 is TGTGCCACCAGTGATTCCAGGGTTCCCAATCAGCCCCAGCATTTT.

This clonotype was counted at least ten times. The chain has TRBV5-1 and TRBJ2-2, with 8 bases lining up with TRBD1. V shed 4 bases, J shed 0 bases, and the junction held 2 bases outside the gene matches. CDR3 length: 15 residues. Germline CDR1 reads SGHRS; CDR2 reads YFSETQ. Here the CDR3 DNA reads TGCGCCAGCAGCCAGACAGGGGCGAACACCGGGGAGCTGTTTTTT. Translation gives CASSQTGANTGELFF.

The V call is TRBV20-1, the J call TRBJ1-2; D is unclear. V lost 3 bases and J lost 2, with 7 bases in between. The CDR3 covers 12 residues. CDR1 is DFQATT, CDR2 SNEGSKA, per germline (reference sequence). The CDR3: CSASVRNYGYTF. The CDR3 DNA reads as TGCAGTGCTAGTGTCCGAAACTATGGCTACACCTTC.

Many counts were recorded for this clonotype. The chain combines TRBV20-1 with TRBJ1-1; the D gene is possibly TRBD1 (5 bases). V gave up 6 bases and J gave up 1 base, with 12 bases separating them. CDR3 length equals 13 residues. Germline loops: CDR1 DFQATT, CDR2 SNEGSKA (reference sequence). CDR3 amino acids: CSAEGNRNTEAFF. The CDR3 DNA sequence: TGCAGTGCCGAGGGGAACAGGAACACTGAAGCTTTCTTT.

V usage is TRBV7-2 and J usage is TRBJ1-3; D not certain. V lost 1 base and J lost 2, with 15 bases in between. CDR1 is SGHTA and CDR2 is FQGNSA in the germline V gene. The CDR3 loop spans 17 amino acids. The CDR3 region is CASSLDEGLWPGNTIYF. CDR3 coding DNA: TGTGCCAGCAGCTTAGATGAGGGCCTCTGGCCTGGAAACACCATATATTTT.

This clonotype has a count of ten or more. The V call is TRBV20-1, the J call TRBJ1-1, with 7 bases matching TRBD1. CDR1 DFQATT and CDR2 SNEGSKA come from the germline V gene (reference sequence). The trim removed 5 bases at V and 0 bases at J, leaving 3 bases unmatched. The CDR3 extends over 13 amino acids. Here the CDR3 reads CSARQGLNTEAFF. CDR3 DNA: TGCAGTGCTCGACAGGGCCTGAACACTGAAGCTTTCTTT.

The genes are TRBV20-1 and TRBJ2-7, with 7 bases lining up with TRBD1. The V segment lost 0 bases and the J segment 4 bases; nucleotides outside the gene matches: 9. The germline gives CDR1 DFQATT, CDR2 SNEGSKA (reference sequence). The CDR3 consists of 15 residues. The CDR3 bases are TGCAGTGCTAGAGATTCGAGGGGGCCCCTTTACGAGCAGTACTTC. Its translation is CSARDSRGPLYEQYF.

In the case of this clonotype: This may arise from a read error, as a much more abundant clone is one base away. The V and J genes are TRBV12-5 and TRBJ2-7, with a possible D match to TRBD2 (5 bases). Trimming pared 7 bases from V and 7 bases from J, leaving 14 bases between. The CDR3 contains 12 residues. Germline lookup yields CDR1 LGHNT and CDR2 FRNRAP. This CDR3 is CASARTAGEQYF. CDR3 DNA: TGTGCTAGTGCCCGGACCGCGGGTGAGCAGTACTTC.

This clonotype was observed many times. In nucleotides, the CDR3 is TGTGCCAGCAGCCCGGGGACAACCATCGAGCAGTACTTC. Amino acid sequence: CASSPGTTIEQYF. The chain couples TRBV7-9 to TRBJ2-7, with D maybe TRBD1 (6 bases). The CDR3 has 13 residues. Germline-derived CDR1 and CDR2 are SEHNR and FQNEAQ (reference sequence). V was pared by 5 bases and J by 6 bases, with 14 bases between.

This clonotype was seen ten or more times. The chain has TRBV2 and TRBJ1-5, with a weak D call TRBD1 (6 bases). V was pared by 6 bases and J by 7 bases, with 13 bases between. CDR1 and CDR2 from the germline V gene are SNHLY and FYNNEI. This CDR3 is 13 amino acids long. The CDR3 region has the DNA TGTGCCAGCAGAAACGGGGGGGGCCAGCCCCAGCATTTT. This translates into CASRNGGGQPQHF.

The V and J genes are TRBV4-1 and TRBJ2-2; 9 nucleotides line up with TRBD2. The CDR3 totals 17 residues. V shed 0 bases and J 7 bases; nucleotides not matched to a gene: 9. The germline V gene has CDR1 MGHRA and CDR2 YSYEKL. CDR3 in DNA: TGCGCCAGCAGCCAAGACGCTCGCGGGGGGGGCCACGGGGAGCTGTTTTTT. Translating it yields CASSQDARGGGHGELFF.

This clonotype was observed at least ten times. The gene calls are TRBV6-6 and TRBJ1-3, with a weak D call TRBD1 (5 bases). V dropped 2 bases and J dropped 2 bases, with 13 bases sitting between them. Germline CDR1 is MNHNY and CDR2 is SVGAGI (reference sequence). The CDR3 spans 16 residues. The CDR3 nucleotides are TGTGCCAGCAGTTACGAGCAGGGAATTCCTGGAAACACCATATATTTT. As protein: CASSYEQGIPGNTIYF.

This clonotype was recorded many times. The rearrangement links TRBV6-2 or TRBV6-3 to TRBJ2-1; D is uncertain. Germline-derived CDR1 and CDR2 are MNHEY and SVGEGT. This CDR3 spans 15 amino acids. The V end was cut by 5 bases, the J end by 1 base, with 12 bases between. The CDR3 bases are TGTGCCAGCAGTACTGACCCCCTGTCCTACAATGAGCAGTTCTTC. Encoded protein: CASSTDPLSYNEQFF.